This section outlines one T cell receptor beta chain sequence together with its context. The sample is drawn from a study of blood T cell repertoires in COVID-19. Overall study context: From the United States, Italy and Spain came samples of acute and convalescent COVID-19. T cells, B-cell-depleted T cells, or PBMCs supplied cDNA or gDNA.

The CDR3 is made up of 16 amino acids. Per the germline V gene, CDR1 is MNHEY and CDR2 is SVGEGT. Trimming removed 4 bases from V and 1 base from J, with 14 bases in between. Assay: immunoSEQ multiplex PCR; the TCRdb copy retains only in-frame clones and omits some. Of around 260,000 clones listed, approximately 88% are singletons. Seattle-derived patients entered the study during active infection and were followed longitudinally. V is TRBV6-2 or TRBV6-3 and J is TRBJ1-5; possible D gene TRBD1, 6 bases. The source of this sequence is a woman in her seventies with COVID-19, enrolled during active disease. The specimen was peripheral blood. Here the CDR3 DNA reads TGTGCCAGCAGTTGGAGCGGGGGCAGCAGCAATCAGCCCCAGCATTTT. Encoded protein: CASSWSGGSSNQPQHF.